These T cell receptor beta chains were read from a single sample in a study of T cells in localized non-small cell lung cancer. The table came from immunoSEQ multiplex PCR; TCRdb's copy has only in-frame clones and leaves some out. The sample contains roughly 53,000 clones, roughly 84% of which appear only once. The material sequenced was peripheral blood mononuclear cells, taken before any cancer treatment. The origin of the receptors is a man aged 35 to 70 with stage III lung adenocarcinoma. Both conserved end residues are part of each CDR3. The D gene is left open where the match is weak. Size is omitted from some rows. Given values are once, few, many or a class for expanded clones.

V	size	J	D	DNA	CDR3
TRBV18	few	TRBJ1-1	NA	TGTGCCAGCTCACGAAATACGGGTGAAGCTTTCTTT	CASSRNTGEAFF
TRBV19	NA	TRBJ2-7	NA	TGTGCCAGTAGTATAGGTGGGACCTACGAGCAGTACTTC	CASSIGGTYEQYF
TRBV7-3	once	TRBJ1-2	TRBD1	TGTGCCAGCAGCTTAGATGACCCTGGACAGGGGGAAGGCTACACCTTC	CASSLDDPGQGEGYTF
TRBV9	NA	TRBJ1-6	NA	TGTGCCAGCAGCGTAGGAAGAGGTAACTTCAACTCACCCCTCCACTTT	CASSVGRGNFNSPLHF
TRBV9	NA	TRBJ2-7	NA	TGTGCCAGCAGCGTTACACCTTTAAGGGACTCCTACGAGCAGTACTTC	CASSVTPLRDSYEQYF
TRBV5-6	NA	TRBJ2-2	NA	TGTGCCAGCAGCTTGGAGGGAGGTACCGGGGAGCTGTTTTTT	CASSLEGGTGELFF
TRBV10-3	NA	TRBJ1-5	NA	TGTGCCAGTCACGGACAGCCCGATCAGCCCCAGCATTTT	CASHGQPDQPQHF
TRBV13	NA	TRBJ2-1	TRBD1	TGTGCCAGCAGCTATCCACCTGGAGACAGGGTGGGAAATGAGCAGTTCTTC	CASSYPPGDRVGNEQFF
TRBV19	NA	TRBJ2-1	TRBD2	TGTGCCAGTAGACAACTAGCGGACTACAATGAGCAGTTCTTC	CASRQLADYNEQFF
TRBV15	NA	TRBJ2-7	NA	TGTGCCACCAGCAGAGATACCGGGACTGATACCTACGAGCAGTACTTC	CATSRDTGTDTYEQYF
TRBV9	NA	TRBJ1-2	NA	TGTGCCAGCAGCCCCCGACAGGCGACAGCGAGAGCTAACTATGGCTACACCTTC	CASSPRQATARANYGYTF
TRBV7-2	NA	TRBJ2-7	NA	TGTGCCAGCAGCAACAGGGTCGAGCAGTACTTC	CASSNRVEQYF
TRBV18	NA	TRBJ1-1	NA	TGTGCCAGCTCACCAGAGTCAACTAACACTGAAGCTTTCTTT	CASSPESTNTEAFF
TRBV7-2	few	TRBJ1-5	TRBD1	TGTGCCAGCAGCTCGACAGGGGCGAGCGGGCAGCCCCAGCATTTT	CASSSTGASGQPQHF
TRBV7-9	NA	TRBJ2-5	TRBD1	TGTGCCAGCAGCCATCCGGGACAGGGTAGACAAGAGACCCAGTACTTC	CASSHPGQGRQETQYF
TRBV25-1	once	TRBJ2-7	TRBD1	TGTGCCAGCAGTGATTCCTGGGACAGGGCTGGAATGGACGAGCAGTACTTC	CASSDSWDRAGMDEQYF
TRBV7-6	NA	TRBJ1-1	TRBD1	TGTGCCAGCAGTCACCCCACAGGGGGTGAAGCTTTCTTT	CASSHPTGGEAFF
TRBV2	NA	TRBJ2-1	NA	TGTGCCAGCAGTTTAAATAGCAGGAATGAGCAGTTCTTC	CASSLNSRNEQFF
TRBV25-1	NA	TRBJ1-3	NA	TGTGCCAGCAGTGACGACAGGGGAAACACCATATATTTT	CASSDDRGNTIYF
TRBV13	NA	TRBJ1-1	TRBD1	TGTGCCAGCAGCTCGGACAGGGGCGCAGCTTTCTTT	CASSSDRGAAFF
TRBV7-9	NA	TRBJ2-2	NA	TGTGCCAGCAGCTTAGTCAGCTCGCCCGGGGAGCTGTTTTTT	CASSLVSSPGELFF
TRBV5-4	few	TRBJ2-1	NA	TGTGCCAGCACCATTAGCGGTCCTTACAATGAGCAGTTCTTC	CASTISGPYNEQFF
TRBV2	once	TRBJ2-7	TRBD1	TGTGCCAGCACCACAGGGGCCCTTTACTCCTACGAGCAGTACTTC	CASTTGALYSYEQYF
TRBV5-6	few	TRBJ1-6	NA	TGTGCCAGCAGCTTTCAGGGGAGGGATTCACCCCTCCACTTT	CASSFQGRDSPLHF
TRBV5-1	NA	TRBJ1-5	NA	TGCGCCAGCAGCTTGGAGGCAATGGATAGCAATCAGCCCCAGCATTTT	CASSLEAMDSNQPQHF
TRBV6-5	NA	TRBJ2-7	NA	TGTGCCAGCAGTTACGGTAGCGAGGGGTATTACGAGCAGTACTTC	CASSYGSEGYYEQYF
TRBV25-1	NA	TRBJ1-3	NA	TGTGCCAGCAGTGAAGAAGTTTTCGGCACCATATATTTT	CASSEEVFGTIYF
TRBV7-8	NA	TRBJ1-1	NA	TGTGCCAGCAGCTTTGCGTGGCTCGGGAACACTGAAGCTTTCTTT	CASSFAWLGNTEAFF
TRBV5-8	NA	TRBJ1-1	NA	TGTGCCAGCAGCTCAGGGAGGGACACTGAAGCTTTCTTT	CASSSGRDTEAFF
TRBV7-9	NA	TRBJ1-1	NA	TGTGCCAGCAGCTTTGGGGGACTGGGAGCTTTCTTT	CASSFGGLGAFF
TRBV27	NA	TRBJ2-7	NA	TGTGCCAGTCGGTTTATTGGGGGTGATTACGAGCAGTACTTC	CASRFIGGDYEQYF
TRBV2	NA	TRBJ2-7	NA	TGTGCCAGCAGTGAAGCTGTAGGGGTTAGAAGTATGGACTTC	CASSEAVGVRSMDF
TRBV7-2	few	TRBJ2-7	TRBD2	TGTGCCAGCAGACCCTGGGAGGGATTCGAGCAGTACTTC	CASRPWEGFEQYF
TRBV4-3	NA	TRBJ2-1	TRBD2	TGCGCCAGCAGCCAAGATACGGGGCTAGCGGTAAGAAAGAATGAGCAGTTCTTC	CASSQDTGLAVRKNEQFF
TRBV7-2	NA	TRBJ2-2	NA	TGTGCCAGCAGCTGGGTGAGCACCGGGGAGCTGTTTTTT	CASSWVSTGELFF
TRBV30	NA	TRBJ2-7	TRBD2	TGTGCCTGGAGTTTCCCGGGACTAGCGGGAAAGGCGTCCTACGAGCAGTACTTC	CAWSFPGLAGKASYEQYF
TRBV27	NA	TRBJ2-1	NA	TGTGCCAGCAGTTTTACAGGGGAGGGGAAGGATGAGCAGTTCTTC	CASSFTGEGKDEQFF
TRBV27	NA	TRBJ1-2	NA	TGTGCCAGCAGTTTCGGAGGAGGCGAGGGTTACGGCTACACCTTC	CASSFGGGEGYGYTF
TRBV5-1	NA	TRBJ2-2	TRBD2	TGCGCCAGCAGCTTGGATGTGACTAGCTCCGGGGAGCTGTTTTTT	CASSLDVTSSGELFF
TRBV2	NA	TRBJ2-1	NA	TGTGCCAGCAGTGAATACCTGAATGAGCAGTTCTTC	CASSEYLNEQFF
TRBV7-2	NA	TRBJ1-2	NA	TGTGCCAGCAGCTTAGGATCGGACGTCGGCTACACCTTC	CASSLGSDVGYTF
TRBV4-3	NA	TRBJ1-1	NA	TGCGCCAGCAGCTACCGCCAAGTTCCGAACACTGAAGCTTTCTTT	CASSYRQVPNTEAFF
TRBV19	NA	TRBJ2-2	NA	TGTGCCAGTAGTGAGGGGGTGAGCACCGGGGAGCTGTTTTTT	CASSEGVSTGELFF
TRBV28	NA	TRBJ2-1	TRBD2	TGTGCCAGCAGTCCACCCCCTAGCGGGAGCGACAATGAGCAGTTCTTC	CASSPPPSGSDNEQFF
TRBV21-1	NA	TRBJ2-3	NA	TGTGCCAGCAAGAATGATGCAGATACGCAGTATTTT	CASKNDADTQYF
TRBV6-5	NA	TRBJ1-4	TRBD1	TGTGCCAGCAGCCGGGGACAGGGAGGAGAAAAACTGTTTTTT	CASSRGQGGEKLFF
TRBV7-8	NA	TRBJ2-7	NA	TGTGCCAGCAGCTTACCCCGGGGAATCTCATACGAGCAGTACTTC	CASSLPRGISYEQYF
TRBV11-2	NA	TRBJ2-5	TRBD1	TGTGCCAGCAGCCTTAGACAGGGCCAAGAGACCCAGTACTTC	CASSLRQGQETQYF
TRBV18	NA	TRBJ1-4	TRBD1	TGTGCCAGCTCACAAGGACAGGGGGCTGAAAAACTGTTTTTT	CASSQGQGAEKLFF
TRBV12-5	NA	TRBJ2-5	TRBD2	TGTGCTAGTGGTCCCTGGACTAGCGCTTACCAAGAGACCCAGTACTTC	CASGPWTSAYQETQYF
TRBV30	NA	TRBJ2-1	TRBD2	TGTGCCTGGAGTCACGGGGCTAGCGGGAAATACAATGAGCAGTTCTTC	CAWSHGASGKYNEQFF
TRBV2	once	TRBJ2-3	NA	TGTGCCAGCAGTGAATTCCTCAGCACAGATACGCAGTATTTT	CASSEFLSTDTQYF
TRBV11-2	NA	TRBJ2-7	TRBD2	TGTGCCAGCAGCTTAAGGGCAGCGGGAGGGGGCTTGGAGCAGTACTTC	CASSLRAAGGGLEQYF
TRBV7-7	NA	TRBJ2-1	TRBD2	TGTGCCAGCAGCTTGAGGGCGGGGGGTAATGAGCAGTTCTTC	CASSLRAGGNEQFF
TRBV7-9	NA	TRBJ2-5	NA	TGTGCCAGCAGCTTATATAGGTCTCTTGGTGGGGCGGGAGAGACCCAGTACTTC	CASSLYRSLGGAGETQYF
TRBV6-1	NA	TRBJ1-5	NA	TGTGCCAGCAGTGATGGCAGGGAATATCAGCCCCAGCATTTT	CASSDGREYQPQHF
TRBV9	once	TRBJ1-1	NA	TGTGCCAGCAGCTTTACGGAGAACACTGAAGCTTTCTTT	CASSFTENTEAFF
TRBV7-2	NA	TRBJ1-2	NA	TGTGCCAGCTCCCGGGACCTTAATCCCAGATATGGCTACACCTTC	CASSRDLNPRYGYTF
TRBV11-1	NA	TRBJ2-1	TRBD2	TGTGCCAGCAGCCTCGGGCGGGAGTTTCATGAGCAGTTCTTC	CASSLGREFHEQFF